The sequence of this T cell receptor beta chain was determined in a study of CD8 T cells in Susac syndrome. Sequencing targeted TCR beta in T cells from blood (CD8+ and CD4+). TEMRA cells were enriched by FACS, and CD4+ and CD8+ T cells were negatively isolated. Whole-study results and caveats: The study acknowledged a relatively small number of individuals in its TCR sequencing and HLA analysis.

Regarding this clonotype: Its antigen is currently unknown.

Random hexamers were used to reverse transcribe the RNA input (roughly 0.5 to 1 ug). Amplification of TCR beta CDR3 across 54 Vbeta and 13 Jbeta was performed with immunoSEQ multiplex PCR. TCRdb fed the immunoSEQ multiplex PCR reads into MiXCR, producing one record per CDR3 protein. The data hold 330,000 or so distinct CDR3 sequences, with roughly 85% observed a single time. Material: CD8+ T cells from PBMCs. This clonotype was obtained from a human donor with multiple sclerosis.

The CDR3 coding sequence is TGTGCCAGCAGTCGAGGGGCGGGAAGAGATCAGCCCCAGCATTTT. It specifies CASSRGAGRDQPQHF. The chain links TRBV6-5 to TRBJ1-5, with D possibly being TRBD1 (5 bases). Trimming took 5 bases from V and 5 from J, leaving 16 bases between them. Germline V gene data show CDR1 as MNHEY and CDR2 as SVGAGI. The CDR3 spans 15 residues.